This TCR beta chain emerged from a study of blood T cell repertoires in COVID-19. As for the study in general: Sites across the United States, Italy and Spain contributed samples from acute and convalescent COVID-19. PBMCs, B-cell-depleted T cells, or T cells were the source of the cDNA or gDNA that made up the material.

In the original analysis: From reference gene primer amplification, estimates of nucleated cell counts were derived. The assay was immunoSEQ multiplex PCR, and TCRdb's table has in-frame clones only and misses some. The D gene and trimming were derived from the DNA, and the V and J assignments and clone size from that table. The repertoire holds 200,000 to 300,000 clones, around 87% seen once, with approximately 1.5% in the top ten. The germline V gene has CDR1 ENHRY and CDR2 SYGVKD. The V end lost 6 bases, the J end lost 2 bases, and 17 bases lay between the germline ends. The CDR3 runs to 15 residues. This clone was seen a single time.

The V call is TRBV10-3, the J call TRBJ2-7; no reliable D call. This TCR was recovered from a woman between 35 and 50 years old who had recovered from COVID-19. Sequenced material: peripheral blood. CDR3 coding DNA: TGTGCCATCAGCGCCCCTCAACTTGCGGCCTACGAGCAGTACTTC. Protein: CAISAPQLAAYEQYF.